A selection of T cell receptor beta chains follows, all from one sample in a study of blood T cell repertoires in COVID-19. Clones were read by immunoSEQ multiplex PCR, and TCRdb kept only the in-frame ones, dropping some. The table has roughly 250,000 clones, approximately 87% seen once. Sequenced: peripheral blood. These receptors were taken from a human donor in a cohort sampled during active COVID-19. Each CDR3 is given with its conserved first and last residue. The D gene is left open where the match is weak. Size is omitted from some rows. Given values are once, few, many or a class for expanded clones.

clone size	V gene	D gene	J gene	CDR3 protein	CDR3 DNA
NA	TRBV3-1/TRBV3-2	NA	TRBJ2-7	CASSQAPGLDIYEQYF	TGTGCCAGCAGCCAAGCTCCGGGACTCGATATCTACGAGCAGTACTTC
NA	TRBV18	NA	TRBJ1-6	CASSPISQGRSPLHF	TGTGCCAGCTCACCAATAAGCCAGGGGAGATCACCCCTCCACTTT
NA	TRBV14	TRBD1	TRBJ2-7	CASSPLIGTVFYEQYF	TGTGCCAGCAGCCCCTTAATCGGGACAGTCTTCTACGAGCAGTACTTC
NA	TRBV5-8	NA	TRBJ2-4	CASSLRTQNIQYF	TGTGCCAGCAGCTTGCGGACTCAAAACATTCAGTACTTC
NA	TRBV7-8	NA	TRBJ2-2	CASSLGGPNTGELFF	TGTGCCAGCAGCTTAGGCGGGCCGAACACCGGGGAGCTGTTTTTT
NA	TRBV29-1	TRBD1	TRBJ2-7	CSVDPGQGPREQYF	TGCAGCGTTGATCCGGGACAGGGTCCGAGAGAGCAGTACTTC
NA	TRBV12-3/TRBV12-4	NA	TRBJ1-1	CASRVNRAEAFF	TGTGCCAGCAGGGTTAACAGGGCCGAAGCTTTCTTT
NA	TRBV5-1	TRBD1	TRBJ2-7	CASSRQGPSYEQYF	TGCGCCAGCAGCCGACAGGGTCCCTCCTACGAGCAGTACTTC
NA	TRBV19	TRBD2	TRBJ2-5	CASSVSSGGPQETQYF	TGTGCCAGTAGTGTGAGTAGCGGGGGCCCTCAAGAGACCCAGTACTTC
NA	TRBV28	NA	TRBJ1-4	CASSLYGMTNEKLFF	TGTGCCAGCAGTTTATACGGGATGACTAATGAAAAACTGTTTTTT
NA	TRBV5-4	NA	TRBJ1-1	CASSFNVGGLNTEAFF	TGTGCCAGCAGCTTTAACGTCGGGGGGCTGAACACTGAAGCTTTCTTT
NA	TRBV3-1/TRBV3-2	TRBD2	TRBJ2-1	CASSQASGRASYEQFF	TGTGCCAGCAGCCAGGCTAGCGGGAGGGCCAGTTATGAGCAGTTCTTC
NA	TRBV5-1	NA	TRBJ2-5	CASSPRRPGETQYF	TGCGCCAGCAGCCCCCGGCGGCCTGGGGAGACCCAGTACTTC
NA	TRBV29-1	NA	TRBJ2-5	CSVADTLRRETQYF	TGCAGCGTTGCGGACACACTCCGAAGGGAGACCCAGTACTTC
once	TRBV6-2/TRBV6-3	TRBD1	TRBJ2-3	CASSRDRVIDTQYF	TGTGCCAGCAGCCGGGACAGGGTTATAGATACGCAGTATTTT
NA	TRBV25-1	TRBD2	TRBJ2-3	CASSADGGRPTDTQYF	TGTGCCAGCAGTGCCGACGGCGGGAGGCCCACAGATACGCAGTATTTT
NA	TRBV11-2	TRBD1	TRBJ2-5	CASSLEQQGAQYF	TGTGCCAGCAGCTTAGAGCAACAGGGGGCCCAGTACTTC
NA	TRBV20-1	NA	TRBJ1-2	CSASIEVGGYTF	TGCAGTGCTAGTATAGAGGTTGGGGGCTACACCTTC
NA	TRBV28	TRBD1	TRBJ1-1	CASSPGTAMNTEAFF	TGTGCCAGCAGTCCGGGGACAGCCATGAACACTGAAGCTTTCTTT
once	TRBV6-1	TRBD2	TRBJ2-3	CASSEAGGGTTDTQYF	TGTGCCAGCAGTGAAGCGGGCGGGGGGACCACAGATACGCAGTATTTT
NA	TRBV2	NA	TRBJ1-1	CASSKEGSTQAFF	TGTGCCAGCAGTAAGGAGGGGTCGACGCAAGCTTTCTTT
NA	TRBV28	TRBD1	TRBJ1-4	CAGGTGGREKLFF	TGTGCCGGGGGGACAGGGGGTCGGGAAAAACTGTTTTTT
once	TRBV21-1	NA	TRBJ1-5	CASSWQGRNINYSNQPQHF	TGTGCCAGCAGCTGGCAGGGCAGAAATATTAACTATAGCAATCAGCCCCAGCATTTT
NA	TRBV6-5	TRBD2	TRBJ2-5	CASSLNGGNQETQYF	TGTGCCAGCAGTTTGAACGGGGGGAACCAAGAGACCCAGTACTTC
NA	TRBV4-1	NA	TRBJ2-7	CASSPRELSAGFSYEQYF	TGCGCCAGCAGCCCCCGGGAGCTTAGCGCCGGATTCTCCTACGAGCAGTACTTC
NA	TRBV6-5	TRBD1	TRBJ2-3	CASSYRGHFADTQYF	TGTGCCAGCAGTTACAGGGGGCATTTTGCAGATACGCAGTATTTT
NA	TRBV7-2	TRBD1	TRBJ1-2	CASSSTVDRGPGYTF	TGTGCCAGCAGCTCAACAGTCGACAGGGGGCCCGGCTACACCTTC
few	TRBV9	NA	TRBJ2-7	CASSVWEAGEQYF	TGTGCCAGCAGCGTATGGGAGGCCGGAGAGCAGTACTTC